These 8 T cell receptor beta chains originate from one sample sequenced in a study of cytomegalovirus exposure and HLA in healthy donors. Primers: 60 Vbeta forward and 13 Jbeta reverse. Clones were read by immunoSEQ multiplex PCR, and TCRdb kept only the in-frame ones, dropping some. The sample yields about 98,000 clones, more than 70% seen once. The sequencing input was PBMCs. These receptors came from a man between 18 and 35 years old in good health and CMV-seropositive.

The chain employs TRBV5-6 and TRBJ2-4; D ambiguous. V was pared by 3 bases and J by 14 bases, with 15 bases between. Germline V lookup: CDR1 SGHDT, CDR2 YYEEEE. The CDR3 is made up of 12 amino acids. The CDR3 is CASSSRLRPEYF. In DNA, the CDR3 is TGTGCCAGCAGCTCCCGACTCCGGCCCGAGTACTTC.

The V call is TRBV28, the J call TRBJ1-5, with TRBD1 as a possible D gene (5 bases). V was cut by 10 bases and J by 4 bases, with 8 bases left in between. This CDR3 is 11 amino acids long. Germline V gene data show CDR1 as MDHEN and CDR2 as SYDVKM. CDR3 amino acids: CATGGNQPQHF. The CDR3 nucleotides are TGTGCCACGGGGGGGAATCAGCCCCAGCATTTT.

The CDR3 protein is CASSESRVGNSPLHF. As DNA, the CDR3 is TGTGCCAGCAGTGAAAGCAGGGTGGGTAATTCACCCCTCCACTTT. The J gene is TRBJ1-6, the V gene TRBV2; D possibly corresponds to TRBD1 (5 bases). The CDR3 extends over 15 amino acids. The germline V gene encodes CDR1 SNHLY and CDR2 FYNNEI. Trimming took off 2 bases at V and 6 bases at J, with 11 bases between the two ends.

This clone turned up a few times. The gene calls are TRBV5-6 and TRBJ1-2; 8 positions agree with TRBD1. Looked up from germline, CDR1 is SGHDT and CDR2 is YYEEEE. The CDR3 spans 15 residues. V lost 0 bases to trimming and J lost 4 bases; unmatched junction nucleotides: 5. The CDR3 DNA reads as TGTGCCAGCAGCTTGGGCCAGGGGGCTATCTATGGCTACACCTTC. Translated: CASSLGQGAIYGYTF.

The rearrangement links TRBV9 to TRBJ2-1; TRBD2 aligns across 12 bases. The CDR3 contains 14 residues. V was clipped by 4 bases and J by 8 bases; unmatched bases: 4. The germline V gene encodes CDR1 SGDLS and CDR2 YYNGEE. The CDR3 sequence is CASSSWTSGDEQFF. In DNA form, the CDR3 reads TGTGCCAGCAGCTCTTGGACTAGCGGGGATGAGCAGTTCTTC.

This clone has only a few counts. The genes are TRBV4-1 and TRBJ1-2, with no clear D. CDR1 and CDR2 from the germline V gene are MGHRA and YSYEKL. The CDR3 has 14 amino acids. The V end was cut by 0 bases, the J end by 4 bases, with 9 bases between. CDR3 coding DNA: TGCGCCAGCAGCCAAGAGGCAGTGATCTATGGCTACACCTTC. Translating gives CASSQEAVIYGYTF.

This clone has more than one count but fewer than ten. The J gene is TRBJ1-5, the V gene TRBV2, with unresolved D. Looked up from germline, CDR1 is SNHLY and CDR2 is FYNNEI. The germline V and J ends were trimmed by 2 bases and 0 bases, with 8 bases remaining between them. The CDR3 spans 15 residues. CDR3 amino acids: CASSETAYSNQPQHF. CDR3 DNA sequence: TGTGCCAGCAGTGAAACAGCTTATAGCAATCAGCCCCAGCATTTT. The entire variable domain, with the rest obtained from reference TRBV2 and TRBJ1-5, is as follows: EPEVTQTPSHQVTQMGQEVILRCVPISNHLYFYWYRQILGQKVEFLVSFYNNEISEKSEIFDDQFSVERPDGSNFTLKIRSTKLEDSAMYFCASSETAYSNQPQHFGDGTRLSIL.

This chain joins TRBV30 and TRBJ2-2, with TRBD1 matching over 10 bases. The CDR3 totals 15 residues. The germline V gene encodes CDR1 GTSNPN and CDR2 SVGIG (reference sequence). The V gene end was trimmed by 4 bases and the J gene end by 4 bases; junction bases not matched to a gene: 6. The CDR3 nucleotides read TGTGCCTGGACCAGACAGGGGGCAAGCACCGGGGAGCTGTTTTTT. It specifies CAWTRQGASTGELFF.